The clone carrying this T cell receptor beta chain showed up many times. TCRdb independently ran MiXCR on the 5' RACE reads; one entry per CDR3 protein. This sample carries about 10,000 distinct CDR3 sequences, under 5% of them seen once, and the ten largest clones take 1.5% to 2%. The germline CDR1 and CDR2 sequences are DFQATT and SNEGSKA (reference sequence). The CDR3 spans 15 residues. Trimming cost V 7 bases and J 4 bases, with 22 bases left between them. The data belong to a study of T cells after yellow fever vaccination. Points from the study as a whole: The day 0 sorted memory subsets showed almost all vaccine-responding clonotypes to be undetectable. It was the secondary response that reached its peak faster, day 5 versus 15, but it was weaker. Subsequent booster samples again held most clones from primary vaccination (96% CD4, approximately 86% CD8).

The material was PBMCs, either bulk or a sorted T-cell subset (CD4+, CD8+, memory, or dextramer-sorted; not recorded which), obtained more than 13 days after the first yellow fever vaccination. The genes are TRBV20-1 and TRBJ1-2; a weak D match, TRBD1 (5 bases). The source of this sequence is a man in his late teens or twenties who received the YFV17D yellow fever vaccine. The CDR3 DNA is TGCAGTGTCCCGGGGGGTTATCAGGGTGGCTATGGCTACACCTTC. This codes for CSVPGGYQGGYGYTF.